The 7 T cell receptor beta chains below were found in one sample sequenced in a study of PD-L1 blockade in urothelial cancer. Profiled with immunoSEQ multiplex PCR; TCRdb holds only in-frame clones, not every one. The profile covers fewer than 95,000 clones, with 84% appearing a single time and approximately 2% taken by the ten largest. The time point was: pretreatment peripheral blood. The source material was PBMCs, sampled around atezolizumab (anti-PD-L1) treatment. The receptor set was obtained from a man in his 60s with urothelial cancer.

CDR3 nucleotides: TGTGCCATCAGCCTGGGGGAGGGCGACGGAAACACCATATATTTT. This gives the protein CAISLGEGDGNTIYF. V gene TRBV10-3 combines with J gene TRBJ1-3, with D perhaps matching TRBD1 (5 bases). The germline CDR1 and CDR2 sequences are ENHRY and SYGVKD. This CDR3 is 15 amino acids long. Trimming stripped 6 bases from V and 4 bases from J, with 16 bases between.

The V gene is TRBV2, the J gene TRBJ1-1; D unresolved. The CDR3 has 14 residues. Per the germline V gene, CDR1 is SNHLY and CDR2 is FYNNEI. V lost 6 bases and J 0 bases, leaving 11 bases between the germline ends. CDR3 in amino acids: CASRTSGMNTEAFF. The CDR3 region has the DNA TGTGCCAGCAGAACAAGCGGGATGAACACTGAAGCTTTCTTT.

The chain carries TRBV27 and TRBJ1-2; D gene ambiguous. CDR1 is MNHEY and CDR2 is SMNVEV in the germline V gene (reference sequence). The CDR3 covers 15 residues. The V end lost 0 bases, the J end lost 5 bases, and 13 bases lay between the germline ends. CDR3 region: CASSLSGGSIYGYTF. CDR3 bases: TGTGCCAGCAGTTTATCAGGAGGTAGCATTTATGGCTACACCTTC.

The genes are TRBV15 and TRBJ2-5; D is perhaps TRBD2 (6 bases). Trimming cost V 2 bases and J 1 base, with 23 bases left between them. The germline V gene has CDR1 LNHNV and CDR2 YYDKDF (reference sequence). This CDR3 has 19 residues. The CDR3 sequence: CATSRLYGFDVGGQETQYF. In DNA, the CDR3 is TGTGCCACCAGCAGACTATATGGGTTCGACGTGGGGGGCCAAGAGACCCAGTACTTC.

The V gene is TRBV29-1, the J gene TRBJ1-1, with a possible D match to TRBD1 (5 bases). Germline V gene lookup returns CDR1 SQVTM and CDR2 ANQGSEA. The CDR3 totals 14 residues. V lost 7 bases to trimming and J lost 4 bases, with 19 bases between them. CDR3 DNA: TGCAGCGGAAAGGGCGGGGGACTTAGCACTGAAGCTTTCTTT. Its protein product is CSGKGGGLSTEAFF.

DNA of the CDR3: TGTGCCAGCAGCCTCAGGACAGGGGTGAACACTGAAGCTTTCTTT. Its protein product is CASSLRTGVNTEAFF. The chain couples TRBV7-2 to TRBJ1-1, with 9 bases lining up with TRBD1. Trimming at V came to 5 bases and at J to 0 bases, leaving 4 bases not matched to a gene. The germline CDR1 and CDR2 sequences are SGHTA and FQGNSA. The CDR3 covers 15 residues.

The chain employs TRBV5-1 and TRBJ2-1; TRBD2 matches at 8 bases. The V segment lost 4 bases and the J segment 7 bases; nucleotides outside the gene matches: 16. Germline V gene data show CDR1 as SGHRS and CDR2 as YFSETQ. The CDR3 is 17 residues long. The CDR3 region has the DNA TGCGCCAGCAGCCCACGAACGTCTGGCGGGGGGCGGAATGAGCAGTTCTTC. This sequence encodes CASSPRTSGGGRNEQFF.